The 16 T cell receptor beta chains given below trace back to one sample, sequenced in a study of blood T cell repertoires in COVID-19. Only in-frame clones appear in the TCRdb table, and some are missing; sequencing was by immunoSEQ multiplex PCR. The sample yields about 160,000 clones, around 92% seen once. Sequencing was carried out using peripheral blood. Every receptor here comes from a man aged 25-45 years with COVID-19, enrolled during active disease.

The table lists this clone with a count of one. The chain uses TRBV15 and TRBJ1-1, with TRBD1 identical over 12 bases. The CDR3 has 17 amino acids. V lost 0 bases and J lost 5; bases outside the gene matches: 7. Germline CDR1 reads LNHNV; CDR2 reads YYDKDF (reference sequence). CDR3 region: CATSREGTGGRRTEAFF. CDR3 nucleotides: TGTGCCACCAGCAGAGAAGGGACAGGGGGCCGGAGGACTGAAGCTTTCTTT.

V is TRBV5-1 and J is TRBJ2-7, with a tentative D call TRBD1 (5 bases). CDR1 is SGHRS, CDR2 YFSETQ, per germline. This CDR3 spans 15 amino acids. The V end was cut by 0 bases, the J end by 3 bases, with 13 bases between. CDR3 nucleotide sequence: TGCGCCAGCAGCTTGGCGAGCTTACAGGTCTACGAGCAGTACTTC. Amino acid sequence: CASSLASLQVYEQYF.

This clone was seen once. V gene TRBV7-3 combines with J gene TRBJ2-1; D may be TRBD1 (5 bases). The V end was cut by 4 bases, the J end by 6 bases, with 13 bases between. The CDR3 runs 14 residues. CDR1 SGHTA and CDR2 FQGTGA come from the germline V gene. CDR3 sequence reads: CASSSSGMGNEQFF. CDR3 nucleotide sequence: TGTGCCAGCAGCTCCTCAGGGATGGGCAATGAGCAGTTCTTC.

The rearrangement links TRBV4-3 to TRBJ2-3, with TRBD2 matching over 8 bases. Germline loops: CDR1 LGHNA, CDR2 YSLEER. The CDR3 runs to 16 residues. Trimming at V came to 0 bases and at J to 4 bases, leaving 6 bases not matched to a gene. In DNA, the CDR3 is TGCGCCAGCAGCCAAGACGGGGGGGGCCGGGCAGATACGCAGTATTTT. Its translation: CASSQDGGGRADTQYF.

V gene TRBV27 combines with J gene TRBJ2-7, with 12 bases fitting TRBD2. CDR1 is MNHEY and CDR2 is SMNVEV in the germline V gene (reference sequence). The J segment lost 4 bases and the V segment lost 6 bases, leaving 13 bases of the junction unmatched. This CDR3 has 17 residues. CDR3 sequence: CASRPRPSGRAVYEQYF. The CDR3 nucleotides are TGTGCCAGCAGGCCTCGTCCTAGCGGGAGGGCCGTGTACGAGCAGTACTTC.

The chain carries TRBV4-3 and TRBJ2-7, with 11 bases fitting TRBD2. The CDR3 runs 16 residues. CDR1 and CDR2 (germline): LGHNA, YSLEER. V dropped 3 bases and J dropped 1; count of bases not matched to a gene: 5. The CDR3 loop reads CASSQLLAGGSYEQYF. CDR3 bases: TGCGCCAGCAGCCAGCTCCTAGCGGGAGGTTCCTACGAGCAGTACTTC.

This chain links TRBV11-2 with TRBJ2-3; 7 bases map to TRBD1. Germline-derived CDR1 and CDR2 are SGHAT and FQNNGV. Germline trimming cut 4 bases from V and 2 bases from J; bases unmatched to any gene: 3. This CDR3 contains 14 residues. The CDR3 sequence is CASSSGGFTDTQYF. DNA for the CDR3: TGTGCCAGCAGCTCAGGGGGTTTCACAGATACGCAGTATTTT. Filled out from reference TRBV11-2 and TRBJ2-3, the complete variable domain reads EAGVAQSPRYKIIEKRQSVAFWCNPISGHATLYWYQQILGQGPKLLIQFQNNGVVDDSQLPKDRFSAERLKGVDSTLKIQPAKLEDSAVYLCASSSGGFTDTQYFGPGTRLTVL.

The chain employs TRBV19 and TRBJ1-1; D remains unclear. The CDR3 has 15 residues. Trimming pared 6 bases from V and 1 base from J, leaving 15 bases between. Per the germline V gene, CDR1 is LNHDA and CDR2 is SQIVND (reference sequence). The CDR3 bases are TGTGCCAGTAGCCACAATTCCCCACCGAACACTGAAGCTTTCTTT. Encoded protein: CASSHNSPPNTEAFF.

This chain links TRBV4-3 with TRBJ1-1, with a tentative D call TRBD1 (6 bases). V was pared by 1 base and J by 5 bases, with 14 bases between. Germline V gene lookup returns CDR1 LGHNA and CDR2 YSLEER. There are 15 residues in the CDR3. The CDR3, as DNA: TGCGCCAGCAGCCAAGGTCGGGGGGCATGGACTGAAGCTTTCTTT. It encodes CASSQGRGAWTEAFF.

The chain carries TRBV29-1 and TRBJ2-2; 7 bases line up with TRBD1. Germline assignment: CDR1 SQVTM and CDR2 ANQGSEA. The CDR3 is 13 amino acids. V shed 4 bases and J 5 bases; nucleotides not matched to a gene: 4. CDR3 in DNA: TGCAGCGTTGTAACAGGGGTGACCGGGGAGCTGTTTTTT. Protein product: CSVVTGVTGELFF.

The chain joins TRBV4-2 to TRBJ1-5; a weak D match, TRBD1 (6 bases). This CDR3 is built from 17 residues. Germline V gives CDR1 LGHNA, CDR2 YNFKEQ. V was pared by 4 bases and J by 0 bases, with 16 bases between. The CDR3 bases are TGTGCCAGCAGCCTAAATCTTGGACAGACTAGCAATCAGCCCCAGCATTTT. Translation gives CASSLNLGQTSNQPQHF.

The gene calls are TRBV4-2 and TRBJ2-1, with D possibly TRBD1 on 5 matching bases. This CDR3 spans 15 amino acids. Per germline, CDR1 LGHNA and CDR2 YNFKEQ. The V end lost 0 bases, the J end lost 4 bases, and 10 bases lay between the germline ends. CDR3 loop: CASSQDGATYNEQFF. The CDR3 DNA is TGTGCCAGCAGCCAAGATGGGGCTACTTACAATGAGCAGTTCTTC.

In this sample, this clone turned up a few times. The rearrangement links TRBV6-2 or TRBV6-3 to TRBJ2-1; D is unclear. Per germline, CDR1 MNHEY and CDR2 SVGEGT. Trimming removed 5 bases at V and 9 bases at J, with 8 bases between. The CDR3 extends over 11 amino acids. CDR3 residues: CASSALSEQFF. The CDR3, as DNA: TGTGCCAGCAGTGCCCTCAGTGAGCAGTTCTTC.

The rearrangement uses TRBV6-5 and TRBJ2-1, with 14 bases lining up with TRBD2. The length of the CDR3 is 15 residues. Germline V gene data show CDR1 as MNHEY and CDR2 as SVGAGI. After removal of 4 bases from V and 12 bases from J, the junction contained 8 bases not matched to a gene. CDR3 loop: CASSSGTSGGVWQFF. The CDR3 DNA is TGTGCCAGCAGTTCCGGGACTAGCGGGGGAGTTTGGCAGTTCTTC.

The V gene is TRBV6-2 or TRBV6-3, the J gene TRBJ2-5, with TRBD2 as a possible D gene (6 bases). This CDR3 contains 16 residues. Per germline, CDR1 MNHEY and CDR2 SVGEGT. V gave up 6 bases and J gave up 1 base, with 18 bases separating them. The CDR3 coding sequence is TGTGCCAGCAGGCCTCTGGCGGGACCGGTCCAAGAGACCCAGTACTTC. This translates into CASRPLAGPVQETQYF.

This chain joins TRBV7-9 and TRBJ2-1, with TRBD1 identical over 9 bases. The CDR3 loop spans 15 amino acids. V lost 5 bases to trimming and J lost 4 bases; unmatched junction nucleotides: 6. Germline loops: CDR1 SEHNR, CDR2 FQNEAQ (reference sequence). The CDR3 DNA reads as TGTGCCAGCAGCCCCGGGACAGGGCTATACAATGAGCAGTTCTTC. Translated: CASSPGTGLYNEQFF.